Here is one TCR beta chain with its context. Libraries were prepared by immunoSEQ multiplex PCR; TCRdb keeps only in-frame clonotypes and omits some of them. The sample lists 170,000 or so clones; 80% to 90% were seen once. The data derive from a study of blood T cell repertoires in COVID-19. Overall study: Sources were T cells, B-cell-depleted T cells, or PBMCs; the material itself was cDNA or gDNA.

Looked up from germline, CDR1 is MGHRA and CDR2 is YSYEKL. The CDR3 extends over 16 amino acids. Losses at the gene ends were 0 bases for V and 4 bases for J; bases not matched to a gene: 8. Input material: peripheral blood. This sequence joins TRBV4-1 and TRBJ2-7; 8 nucleotides align to TRBD2. The receptor's source is a woman between 70 and 85 years old with COVID-19, enrolled during active disease. CDR3 in DNA: TGCGCCAGCAGCCAAGATCCCCTCGGGGGGGATTACGAGCAGTACTTC. Amino acid sequence: CASSQDPLGGDYEQYF.